The entry that follows covers one TCR beta chain sequence. It lacks a known antigen. No base-level quality is on record; no much larger clone is a single base apart. The same CDR3 arises from other DNA sequences in this sample as well. As encoded in the germline V gene (reference sequence), CDR1 is LNHDA while CDR2 is SQIVND. Relative to germline, V is 5 bases shorter and J is 2 bases shorter, with 10 bases between their ends. The CDR3 covers 13 residues, taking in both the cysteine and the phenylalanine. Only the CDR3 DNA is retained, 39 bases long and in frame from the first base. Libraries were made using the immunoSEQ multiplex PCR assay. TCRdb mirrors the immuneACCESS table, restricted to in-frame sequences. Some clones are absent from its copies; in checked studies, under half trace to an unresolved V gene, and the reason for the others is unknown. Present in this sample are 84,000 or so clones, roughly 93% of which were seen just once. Jointly, the top ten make up about 0.8% of the sample.

This entry comes from a study of T cell changes during pregnancy in multiple sclerosis (dated by TCRdb to 2018 to 2020). Background on the whole study: The study examined how the T cell repertoire changed over the course of pregnancy in women with multiple sclerosis.

This sequence was found in a female donor with multiple sclerosis, enrolled in a pregnancy study. The sequenced sample was peripheral blood, obtained in the third trimester of pregnancy. The rearrangement combines TRBV19 with TRBJ2-7; perhaps TRBD2 is the D gene, with 6 bases matching. The CDR3 reads as follows: CASSPGLTYEQYF. The sequence in DNA is TGTGCCAGTAGTCCGGGACTCACCTACGAGCAGTACTTC.